This T cell receptor beta chain derives from a study of blood T cell repertoires in COVID-19. This CDR3 contains 13 residues. CDR1 SNHLY and CDR2 FYNNEI come from the germline V gene. Trimming at V came to 6 bases and at J to 4 bases, leaving 2 bases not matched to a gene. Seattle's enrolled individuals joined amid active infection and were then monitored longitudinally. Original methodology: Using reference gene primer amplification, nucleated cell counts were estimated. Sequencing was performed with immunoSEQ multiplex PCR; in TCRdb, only in-frame clones are kept and a portion is missing. That table furnishes V, J and clone size, whereas the DNA furnished D and trimming. The data show around 180,000 clones, about 83% seen once.

The sequence was obtained from an older person with COVID-19, enrolled during active disease. The chain uses TRBV2 and TRBJ1-5, with 8 bases aligning to TRBD1. Material for sequencing was peripheral blood. CDR3 coding DNA: TGTGCCAGCAGGGACAGGGAAAATCAGCCCCAGCATTTT. It encodes CASRDRENQPQHF.